This TCR beta chain was sequenced for a study of blood T cells in healthy people across ages. General study findings and limits: Correlation between TCR beta diversity and naive T cell percentage was strong. Older age went with lower TCR beta diversity per million T cells, in a roughly linear way.

Notes on this clonotype: As yet, its antigen is unknown.

Per individual sample, total RNA of at least 5 micrograms was extracted. Looked up from germline, CDR1 is DFQATT and CDR2 is SNEGSKA (reference sequence). The CDR3 consists of 14 residues. For the second PCR, which ran for about 7 to 12 cycles, a sample-barcoded 5' primer and a J-beta primer mix were used. TCRdb independently ran MiXCR on the 5' RACE reads; one entry per CDR3 protein. The sample has some 640,000 distinct CDR3 sequences; approximately 50% are singletons. Sequenced sample: blood. The chain employs TRBV20-1 and TRBJ2-7; TRBD1 aligns across 7 bases. The assigned J gene may be wrong: the sequence end matches TRBJ2-5 better. The receptor was isolated from a woman aged 55-75 years in good health. CDR3 bases: TGCAGTGCTAGAGATTCAGGGGGATCCGGGACCCAGTACTTC. It encodes CSARDSGGSGTQYF.